A selection of T cell receptor beta chains follows, all from one sample in a study of beta chain features in type 1 diabetes. This table comes from immunoSEQ multiplex PCR, and its TCRdb copy is limited to in-frame clones, with some not included. The sample holds 200,000 to 250,000 clones, around 9.9% seen once. Sample: central memory CD4+ T cells from blood. These receptors came from a man between 18 and 35 years old in good health. The CDR3 runs from the conserved cysteine through the conserved F or W. The D gene is left open where the match is weak. The listing skips clone size in some rows; elsewhere it reads once, few, many or a size class.

clone_size	d_call	v_call	j_call	cdr3_nt	cdr3_aa
few	NA	TRBV29-1	TRBJ2-7	TGCAGCGTTGACGGGGCGGGCTACGAGCAGTACTTC	CSVDGAGYEQYF
few	NA	TRBV21-1	TRBJ2-5	TGTGCCAGCAGCAGTCCCGACAGGAGGGAAGAGACCCAGTACTTC	CASSSPDRREETQYF
few	TRBD2	TRBV7-2	TRBJ2-1	TGTGCCAGCAGCTTAGGGACTAGTCACAATGAGCAGTTCTTC	CASSLGTSHNEQFF
many	NA	TRBV5-6	TRBJ2-7	TGTGCCAGCAGCCGCGCAGGGTTAGCCGAGCAGTACTTC	CASSRAGLAEQYF
few	NA	TRBV5-1	TRBJ1-2	TGCGCCAGCAGCTCTAACTATGGCTACACCTTC	CASSSNYGYTF
NA	NA	TRBV4-3	TRBJ2-2	TGCGCCAGCAGCCAAGCCGCGAACACCGGGGAGCTGTTTTTT	CASSQAANTGELFF
NA	TRBD2	TRBV7-6	TRBJ2-7	TGTGCCAGCAGCCCAAAGAGGCGGGGGGAAAATTACGAGCAGTACTTC	CASSPKRRGENYEQYF
few	NA	TRBV29-1	TRBJ1-2	TGCAGCGTTGAGGTGGCAGCCTCCTCTGTCTACACCTTC	CSVEVAASSVYTF
NA	NA	TRBV7-2	TRBJ1-1	TGTGCCAGCAGGGCAGGGGCGAACACTGAAGCTTTCTTT	CASRAGANTEAFF
few	NA	TRBV28	TRBJ1-3	TGTGCCAGCAGCTTCGCAGGGAGCGGAAACACCATATATTTT	CASSFAGSGNTIYF
few	TRBD2	TRBV5-1	TRBJ2-1	TGCGCCAGCAGCTTGACTAGCGGCGGTGAGCAGTTCTTC	CASSLTSGGEQFF
NA	NA	TRBV29-1	TRBJ1-2	TGCAGCGTTGTGGGGGTATTAACTGATGGCTACACCTTC	CSVVGVLTDGYTF
NA	NA	TRBV28	TRBJ1-5	TGTGCCAGCAGTTTTCCGCCAGCCCATAGCAATCAGCCCCAGCATTTT	CASSFPPAHSNQPQHF
NA	NA	TRBV2	TRBJ2-1	TGTGCCAGCAGTGTCCGAGAGGGCCCATACAATGAGCAGTTCTTC	CASSVREGPYNEQFF
NA	NA	TRBV7-9	TRBJ1-4	TGTGCCAGCAGCTTTCCGACCTCAGGGGCTGAAAAACTGTTTTTT	CASSFPTSGAEKLFF
few	NA	TRBV27	TRBJ2-2	TGTGCCAGTAGAGGCGTAAGGGGTAACACCGGGGAGCTGTTTTTT	CASRGVRGNTGELFF
once	TRBD2	TRBV25-1	TRBJ2-5	TGTGCCACTACCTTCCCGCGGGGGGGGGAGACCCAGTACTTC	CATTFPRGGETQYF
many	NA	TRBV2	TRBJ2-7	TGTGCCAGCAGCCGACTTTACGAGCAGTACTTC	CASSRLYEQYF
NA	TRBD2	TRBV11-2	TRBJ2-3	TGTGCCAGCAGTCCCACGGGAGGGCCAATAGATACGCAGTATTTT	CASSPTGGPIDTQYF
few	NA	TRBV29-1	TRBJ2-1	TGCAGCGCTCAGTCTAACAGGTGGCTTAGCTACAATGAGCAGTTCTTC	CSAQSNRWLSYNEQFF
NA	TRBD1	TRBV14	TRBJ2-5	TGTGCCAGCAGCCTAATGGGGACAGGGCCAGAGACCCAGTACTTC	CASSLMGTGPETQYF
NA	NA	TRBV15	TRBJ2-1	TGTGCCACCAGCAGAGCGGGGGGCAGCCATGAGCAGTTCTTC	CATSRAGGSHEQFF
many	NA	TRBV7-9	TRBJ2-1	TGTGCCAGCAGCTCGACGGGGGTCGAGCAGTTCTTC	CASSSTGVEQFF
once	NA	TRBV28	TRBJ1-1	TGTGCCAGCAGTTCGCCAGGGTTGAACACTGAAGCTTTCTTT	CASSSPGLNTEAFF
NA	NA	TRBV30	TRBJ1-5	TGTGCCTGGAGTGTAGGGGGTAAGAATCAGCCCCAGCATTTT	CAWSVGGKNQPQHF
many	NA	TRBV7-2	TRBJ2-1	TGTGCCAGCAGCTCTCCACCGGGCTTCAATGAGCAGTTCTTC	CASSSPPGFNEQFF
NA	NA	TRBV6-5	TRBJ2-7	TGTGCCAGCAGACCGGGCCACCGATACGAGCAGTACTTC	CASRPGHRYEQYF
NA	NA	TRBV27	TRBJ2-1	TGTGCCAGCAGTTTTGCCGGGACGAACAATGAGCAGTTCTTC	CASSFAGTNNEQFF
few	TRBD2	TRBV19	TRBJ2-2	TGTGCCAGTAGCCCTAGCGGGAGACGCACCGGGGAGCTGTTTTTT	CASSPSGRRTGELFF
NA	TRBD2	TRBV10-3	TRBJ2-3	TGTGCCATCAATGCGGGAGTTTCAGATACGCAGTATTTT	CAINAGVSDTQYF
NA	TRBD2	TRBV12-5	TRBJ2-3	TGTGCTGGAGCGGGAGCCGGAGATACGCAGTATTTT	CAGAGAGDTQYF
NA	NA	TRBV7-2	TRBJ2-7	TGTGCCAGCAGCTTAAGGTATACAGTACAGGGTATCGCCTACGAGCAGTACTTC	CASSLRYTVQGIAYEQYF
NA	TRBD1	TRBV9	TRBJ1-4	TGTGCCAGCAGCCTACAGGGGAGTAATGAAAAACTGTTTTTT	CASSLQGSNEKLFF
NA	TRBD2	TRBV6-1	TRBJ2-5	TGTGCCAGCAGTGACGCCGCTAGCGGGAGATGGGAGACCCAGTACTTC	CASSDAASGRWETQYF
few	NA	TRBV7-2	TRBJ2-7	TGTGCCAGCAGCTTATTCCCGGGGCGAACCTACGAGCAGTACTTC	CASSLFPGRTYEQYF
NA	TRBD1	TRBV27	TRBJ1-1	TGTGCCAGCAGTCGACTGACAGGGCGGGCCACTGAAGCTTTCTTT	CASSRLTGRATEAFF
NA	NA	TRBV28	TRBJ2-1	TGTGCCAGCAGTTTATATCAGGGCTTGAGGCATGAGCAGTTCTTC	CASSLYQGLRHEQFF
many	NA	TRBV4-1	TRBJ1-4	TGCGCCAGCAGCCAGGGGCAGGGTGGGGAAAAACTGTTTTTT	CASSQGQGGEKLFF
NA	NA	TRBV18	TRBJ2-7	TGTGCCAGCTCGCTCGACAGGTACGAGCAGTACTTC	CASSLDRYEQYF
NA	NA	TRBV7-7	TRBJ2-1	TGTGCCAGCAGCCCCAGTCGGCAGTACAATGAGCAGTTCTTC	CASSPSRQYNEQFF
many	NA	TRBV7-6	TRBJ2-1	TGTGCCAGCAGCTTAGCCCGACGTAGCAATGAGCAGTTCTTC	CASSLARRSNEQFF
NA	TRBD2	TRBV7-7	TRBJ2-5	TGTGCTACGTCGAGGAGCGGGACTGAGACCCAGTACTTC	CATSRSGTETQYF
NA	TRBD1	TRBV13	TRBJ2-7	TGTGCCAGCAGCTTAGGGGACAGGGGGCAGGAGCAGTACTTC	CASSLGDRGQEQYF
NA	TRBD2	TRBV30	TRBJ2-3	TGTGCCTGGGCGAGCGGGAGTACAGATACGCAGTATTTT	CAWASGSTDTQYF
NA	NA	TRBV30	TRBJ1-6	TGTGCCTGGACCCAGAGCCGTTCACCCCTCCACTTT	CAWTQSRSPLHF
NA	TRBD1	TRBV7-9	TRBJ2-1	TGTGCCAGCAGCCCGGACAGGAGCTCCTACAATGAGCAGTTCTTC	CASSPDRSSYNEQFF
NA	TRBD1	TRBV27	TRBJ2-7	TGTGCCAGCAGTGCCCGGACAGGGGACCACGAGCAGTACTTC	CASSARTGDHEQYF
NA	NA	TRBV18	TRBJ1-3	TGTGCCAGCTCTCGGGACGGCGGATCTGGAAACACCATATATTTT	CASSRDGGSGNTIYF
few	TRBD2	TRBV7-9	TRBJ2-1	TGTGCCAGCAGCGTCGCTCGGACTAGCGGGAGCAATGAGCAGTTCTTC	CASSVARTSGSNEQFF
NA	NA	TRBV29-1	TRBJ1-1	TGCAGCGTTTCCCCTGGGGTGGAAGCTTTCTTT	CSVSPGVEAFF
many	TRBD1	TRBV7-9	TRBJ1-2	TGTGCCAGCAGCCCACGACAGGGGAGGTATGGCTACACCTTC	CASSPRQGRYGYTF
few	NA	TRBV28	TRBJ2-3	TGTGCCAGCAGTGCTTCTGAGTTCGGCACAGATACGCAGTATTTT	CASSASEFGTDTQYF
few	NA	TRBV30	TRBJ2-3	TGTGCCTGGGAAGCCGCCGTTAGGTCCACAGATACGCAGTATTTT	CAWEAAVRSTDTQYF
NA	TRBD1	TRBV18	TRBJ2-5	TGTGCCAGCTCACCACGGGACAGGCAACAAGAGACCCAGTACTTC	CASSPRDRQQETQYF
NA	NA	TRBV25-1	TRBJ2-4	TGTGCCAGCAGTGGGACGGGGGTCAAAAACATTCAGTACTTC	CASSGTGVKNIQYF
few	TRBD1	TRBV7-8	TRBJ2-5	TGTGCCAGCAGCCCTATTTCCGGTGGACAGGGTGAAGAGACCCAGTACTTC	CASSPISGGQGEETQYF
few	NA	TRBV20-1	TRBJ2-3	TGCAGTGCTCTAGCAACAGATACGCAGTATTTT	CSALATDTQYF
many	NA	TRBV20-1	TRBJ2-7	TGCAGTGCTAATACCTACGAGCAGTACTTC	CSANTYEQYF
few	NA	TRBV5-4	TRBJ2-7	TGTGCCAGCAGGACCGGACCTTTATACTACGAGCAGTACTTC	CASRTGPLYYEQYF
few	TRBD1	TRBV6-5	TRBJ2-2	TGTGCCAGCAGCAAGGGACAGGCCGGACTCGGGGAGCTGTTTTTT	CASSKGQAGLGELFF